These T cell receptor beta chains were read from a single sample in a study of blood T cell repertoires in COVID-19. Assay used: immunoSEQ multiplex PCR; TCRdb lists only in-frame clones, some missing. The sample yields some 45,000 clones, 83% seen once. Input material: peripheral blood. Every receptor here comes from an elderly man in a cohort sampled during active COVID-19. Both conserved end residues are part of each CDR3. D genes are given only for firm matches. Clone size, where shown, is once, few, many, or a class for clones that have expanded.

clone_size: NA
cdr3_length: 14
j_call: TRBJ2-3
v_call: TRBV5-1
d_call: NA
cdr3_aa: CASSLALADYTQYF
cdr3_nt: TGCGCCAGCAGCTTGGCCTTAGCGGATTATACGCAGTATTTT

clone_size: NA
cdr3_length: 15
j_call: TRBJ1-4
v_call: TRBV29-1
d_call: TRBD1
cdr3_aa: CSVEEGTGGREKLFF
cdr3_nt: TGCAGCGTTGAAGAGGGGACAGGTGGAAGGGAAAAACTGTTTTTT

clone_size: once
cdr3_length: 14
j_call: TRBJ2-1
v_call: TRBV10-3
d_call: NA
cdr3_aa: CAIIRASSYNEQFF
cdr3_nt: TGTGCCATCATCCGAGCGAGCTCCTACAATGAGCAGTTCTTC

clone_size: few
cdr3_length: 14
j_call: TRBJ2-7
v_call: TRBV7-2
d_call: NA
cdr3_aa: CASSLAWGEHEQYF
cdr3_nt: TGTGCCAGCAGCTTAGCGTGGGGGGAACACGAGCAGTACTTC

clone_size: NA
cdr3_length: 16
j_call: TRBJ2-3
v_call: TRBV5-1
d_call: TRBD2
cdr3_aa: CASSRTSGSQSDTQYF
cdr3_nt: TGCGCCAGCAGCCGGACTAGCGGGAGTCAATCAGATACGCAGTATTTT

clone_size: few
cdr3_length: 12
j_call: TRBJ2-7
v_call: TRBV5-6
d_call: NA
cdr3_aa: CASTLVGFEQYF
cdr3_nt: TGTGCCAGTACTCTAGTCGGGTTCGAGCAGTACTTC

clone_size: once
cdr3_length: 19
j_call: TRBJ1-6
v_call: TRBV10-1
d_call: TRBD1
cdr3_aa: CASSESATGDSLYNSPLHF
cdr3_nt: TGCGCCAGCAGTGAGTCAGCCACAGGGGACTCTCTCTATAATTCACCCCTCCACTTT

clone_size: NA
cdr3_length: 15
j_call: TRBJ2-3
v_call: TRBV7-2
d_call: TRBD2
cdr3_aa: CASSLSGSGTDTQYF
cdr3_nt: TGTGCCAGCAGCCTAAGCGGGAGCGGCACAGATACGCAGTATTTT

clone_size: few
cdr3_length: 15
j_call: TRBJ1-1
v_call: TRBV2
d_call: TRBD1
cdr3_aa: CASLKGDRSNTEAFF
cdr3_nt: TGTGCCAGCCTCAAGGGGGACAGGTCGAACACTGAAGCTTTCTTT

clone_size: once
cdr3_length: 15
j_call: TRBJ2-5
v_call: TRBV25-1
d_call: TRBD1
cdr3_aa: CASSERTGVIGTQYF
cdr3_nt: TGTGCCAGCAGTGAAAGGACAGGGGTAATTGGGACCCAGTACTTC

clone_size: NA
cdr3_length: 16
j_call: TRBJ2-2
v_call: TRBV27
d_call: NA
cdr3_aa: CASRGGTGTITGELFF
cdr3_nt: TGTGCCAGCAGGGGGGGGACCGGGACAATAACCGGGGAGCTGTTTTTT

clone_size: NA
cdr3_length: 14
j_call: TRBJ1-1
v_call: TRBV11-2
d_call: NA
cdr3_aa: CASSPDKAWTEAFF
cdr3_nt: TGTGCCAGCAGCCCGGACAAGGCTTGGACTGAAGCTTTCTTT

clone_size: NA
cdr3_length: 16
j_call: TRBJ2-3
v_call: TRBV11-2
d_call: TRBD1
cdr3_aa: CASSLLGTGGGDTQYF
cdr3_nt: TGTGCCAGCAGCCTTTTAGGGACAGGGGGGGGAGATACGCAGTATTTT

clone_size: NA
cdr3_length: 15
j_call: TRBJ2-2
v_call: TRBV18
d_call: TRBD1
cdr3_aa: CASSPGQGLIGELFF
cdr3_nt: TGTGCCAGCTCACCGGGACAGGGGCTTATCGGGGAGCTGTTTTTT

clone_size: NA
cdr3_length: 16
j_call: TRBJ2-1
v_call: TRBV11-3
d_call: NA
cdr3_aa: CASSPLSGGGHHEQFF
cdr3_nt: TGTGCCAGCAGCCCACTCTCCGGAGGCGGGCACCATGAGCAGTTCTTC

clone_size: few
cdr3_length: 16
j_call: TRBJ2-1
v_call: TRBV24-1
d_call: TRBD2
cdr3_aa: CATSDGLGTSANEQFF
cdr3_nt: TGTGCCACCAGTGATGGCCTCGGGACTAGCGCGAATGAGCAGTTCTTC

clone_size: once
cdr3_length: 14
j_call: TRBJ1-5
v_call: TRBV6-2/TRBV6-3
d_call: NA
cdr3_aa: CASSYGGGGQPQHF
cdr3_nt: TGTGCCAGCAGTTACGGAGGGGGGGGTCAGCCCCAGCATTTT

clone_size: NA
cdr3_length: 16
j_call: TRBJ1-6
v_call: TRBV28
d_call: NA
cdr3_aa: CASSPPGGWSNSPLHF
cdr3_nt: TGTGCCAGCAGTCCCCCTGGGGGGTGGTCTAATTCACCCCTCCACTTT

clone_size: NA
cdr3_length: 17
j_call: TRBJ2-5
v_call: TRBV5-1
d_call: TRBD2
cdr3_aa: CASSLYVAGGLQETQYF
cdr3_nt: TGCGCCAGCAGCTTGTACGTAGCGGGAGGGCTCCAAGAGACCCAGTACTTC

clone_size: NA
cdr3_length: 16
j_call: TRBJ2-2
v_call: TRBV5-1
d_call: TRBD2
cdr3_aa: CASSYAGTSGTGELFF
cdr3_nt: TGCGCCAGCAGCTACGCCGGGACTAGCGGCACCGGGGAGCTGTTTTTT

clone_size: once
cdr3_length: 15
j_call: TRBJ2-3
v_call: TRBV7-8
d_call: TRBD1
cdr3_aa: CASSLLGGSTDTQYF
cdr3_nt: TGTGCCAGCAGCCTGCTAGGGGGCAGCACAGATACGCAGTATTTT

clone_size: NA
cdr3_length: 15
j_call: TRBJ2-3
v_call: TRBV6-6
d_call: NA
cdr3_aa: CASSYGGAGTDTQYF
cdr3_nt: TGTGCCAGCAGTTACGGGGGGGCGGGCACAGATACGCAGTATTTT

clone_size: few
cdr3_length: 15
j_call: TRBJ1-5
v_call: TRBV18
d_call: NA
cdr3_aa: CASSPAQISNQPQHF
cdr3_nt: TGTGCCAGCTCACCCGCCCAGATTAGCAATCAGCCCCAGCATTTT

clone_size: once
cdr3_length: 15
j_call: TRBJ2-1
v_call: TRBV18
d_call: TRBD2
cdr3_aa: CASSPRLAGNNEQFF
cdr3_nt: TGTGCCAGCTCACCTAGACTAGCGGGAAACAATGAGCAGTTCTTC

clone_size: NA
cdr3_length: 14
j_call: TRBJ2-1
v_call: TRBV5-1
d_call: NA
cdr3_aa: CASSLGAGSREQFF
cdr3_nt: TGCGCCAGCAGCTTGGGAGCAGGTTCAAGGGAGCAGTTCTTC

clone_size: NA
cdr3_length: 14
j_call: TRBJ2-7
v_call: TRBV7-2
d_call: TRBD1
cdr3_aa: CASSLTGGGDEQYF
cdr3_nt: TGTGCCAGCAGCTTAACAGGGGGCGGGGACGAGCAGTACTTC